The 14 T cell receptor beta chains below come from one sample, sequenced in a study of cytomegalovirus exposure and HLA in healthy donors. The PCR employed 60 Vbeta primers together with 13 Jbeta primers. The data were produced by immunoSEQ multiplex PCR, yet TCRdb's version contains in-frame clones alone and is incomplete. The data contain approximately 150,000 clones, around two thirds of them singletons. The sample taken for sequencing was PBMCs. These receptors were collected from a man in his fifties in good health and CMV-seronegative.

This clone turned up a few times. Here the CDR3 reads CASSYGVNSPLHF. DNA of the CDR3: TGTGCCAGCAGTTACGGGGTTAATTCACCCCTCCACTTT. The chain joins TRBV27 to TRBJ1-6; D call uncertain. Germline-derived CDR1 and CDR2 are MNHEY and SMNVEV (reference sequence). The CDR3 length is 13 residues. V dropped 4 bases and J dropped 6 bases, with 7 bases sitting between them.

The chain couples TRBV10-3 to TRBJ1-2, with TRBD1 matching over 9 bases. The CDR3 is 14 amino acids. Germline assignment: CDR1 ENHRY and CDR2 SYGVKD. V gave up 7 bases and J gave up 0 bases; unmatched junction bases: 3. The DNA for the CDR3 is TGTGCCATCAAGCGGGACAGGGCTAACTATGGCTACACCTTC. Translation gives CAIKRDRANYGYTF.

The gene calls are TRBV29-1 and TRBJ2-5, with D possibly TRBD1 on 6 matching bases. Trimming removed 3 bases from V and 0 bases from J, with 11 bases in between. Germline V gene lookup returns CDR1 SQVTM and CDR2 ANQGSEA. The CDR3 totals 14 residues. DNA of the CDR3: TGCAGCGTTGACGGTCAGGGGAACCAAGAGACCCAGTACTTC. Its protein is CSVDGQGNQETQYF.

The chain carries TRBV4-2 and TRBJ2-7; tentatively, D is TRBD1 (6 bases). The CDR3 extends over 15 amino acids. V lost 4 bases to trimming and J lost 2 bases, with 15 bases between them. From germline, CDR1 is LGHNA and CDR2 YNFKEQ. The CDR3 sequence: CASSRPGADPYEQYF. As DNA, the CDR3 is TGTGCCAGCAGCCGCCCAGGGGCAGACCCCTACGAGCAGTACTTC.

A word on this clone: The same CDR3 is also encoded by other DNA sequences in this sample. This chain links TRBV2 with TRBJ1-1; weak D call: TRBD1 (5 bases). CDR1 SNHLY and CDR2 FYNNEI come from the germline V gene. V shed 7 bases and J shed 5 bases, with 20 bases lying between them. The CDR3 is made up of 15 amino acids. The CDR3 loop reads CASTKKGEGTTEAFF. The CDR3 nucleotides read TGTGCCAGCACCAAGAAAGGGGAGGGCACTACTGAAGCTTTCTTT.

This clone has a handful of counts. V is TRBV19 and J is TRBJ2-1; D might be TRBD2 (5 bases). The length of the CDR3 is 12 residues. Germline V gene data show CDR1 as LNHDA and CDR2 as SQIVND (reference sequence). Trimming left V 3 bases short and J 11 bases short, with 11 bases between. CDR3 residues: CASSITERKQFF. DNA of the CDR3: TGTGCCAGTAGTATCACAGAGCGGAAGCAGTTCTTC. Based on the CDR3 plus reference TRBV19 and TRBJ2-1, the full variable domain is DGGITQSPKYLFRKEGQNVTLSCEQNLNHDAMYWYRQDPGQGLRLIYYSQIVNDFQKGDIAEGYSVSREKKESFPLTVTSAQKNPTAFYLCASSITERKQFFGPGTRLTVL.

This chain connects TRBV5-1 to TRBJ1-6, with D possibly matching TRBD1 (5 bases). The CDR3 extends over 13 amino acids. V gave up 0 bases and J gave up 10 bases, with 8 bases separating them. Germline lookup yields CDR1 SGHRS and CDR2 YFSETQ. The CDR3 bases are TGCGCCAGCAGCTTGGTCGGGGGATCACCCCTCCACTTT. Its protein product is CASSLVGGSPLHF.

CDR3 DNA sequence: TGTGCCAGCAGCGTGGGGACAGGGTTACAGGGGACCCAGTACTTC. Amino acids: CASSVGTGLQGTQYF. V and J are TRBV5-6 and TRBJ2-5; 9 bases agree with TRBD1. This CDR3 contains 15 residues. V lost 4 bases, J lost 7 bases, and 11 bases stayed unmatched. Germline CDR1 reads SGHDT; CDR2 reads YYEEEE.

The genes are TRBV5-1 and TRBJ1-3; D ambiguous. The length of the CDR3 is 16 residues. Trimming removed 4 bases from V and 0 bases from J, with 14 bases in between. CDR1 and CDR2 (germline): SGHRS, YFSETQ. The CDR3 reads CASSTFDGVSGNTIYF. CDR3 bases: TGCGCCAGCAGCACATTCGACGGAGTCTCTGGAAACACCATATATTTT.

The chain combines TRBV7-9 with TRBJ2-3, with 15 bases aligning to TRBD2. The germline V gene encodes CDR1 SEHNR and CDR2 FQNEAQ (reference sequence). This CDR3 spans 14 amino acids. V was pared by 10 bases and J by 3 bases, with 2 bases of the junction left unmatched. The CDR3, as DNA: TGTGCCACCGGGACTAGCGGGGGGACAGATACGCAGTATTTT. Encoded protein: CATGTSGGTDTQYF.

The chain employs TRBV5-6 and TRBJ2-1; TRBD2 agrees at 11 bases. V lost 0 bases to trimming and J lost 2 bases; unmatched junction nucleotides: 4. The CDR3 contains 17 residues. The germline gives CDR1 SGHDT, CDR2 YYEEEE. Here the CDR3 reads CASSLAEGLAAYNEQFF. CDR3 sequence (DNA): TGTGCCAGCAGCTTGGCGGAGGGACTAGCGGCCTACAATGAGCAGTTCTTC.

V and J are TRBV4-1 and TRBJ2-7; 7 bases match TRBD1. V lost 4 bases and J lost 3; bases outside the gene matches: 3. From germline, CDR1 is MGHRA and CDR2 YSYEKL. The CDR3 contains 13 residues. CDR3 amino acids: CASSLRDSYEQYF. In DNA, the CDR3 is TGCGCCAGCAGCCTCCGGGACAGCTACGAGCAGTACTTC.

The chain links TRBV4-3 to TRBJ1-2, with D possibly TRBD1 on 5 matching bases. Trimming pared 1 base from V and 5 bases from J, leaving 14 bases between. CDR1 and CDR2 (germline): LGHNA, YSLEER. The CDR3 is 15 residues long. The CDR3: CASSQGQGMGYGYTF. CDR3 DNA: TGCGCCAGCAGCCAAGGGCAGGGCATGGGGTATGGCTACACCTTC.

This sequence joins TRBV19 and TRBJ1-4; tentatively, D is TRBD1 (6 bases). The CDR3 is 12 amino acids. V was shortened by 6 bases and J by 4 bases, with 6 bases between the two germline ends. Germline V lookup: CDR1 LNHDA, CDR2 SQIVND (reference sequence). The CDR3 reads CASRGGNEKLFF. Here the CDR3 DNA reads TGTGCCAGTAGAGGGGGTAATGAAAAACTGTTTTTT.